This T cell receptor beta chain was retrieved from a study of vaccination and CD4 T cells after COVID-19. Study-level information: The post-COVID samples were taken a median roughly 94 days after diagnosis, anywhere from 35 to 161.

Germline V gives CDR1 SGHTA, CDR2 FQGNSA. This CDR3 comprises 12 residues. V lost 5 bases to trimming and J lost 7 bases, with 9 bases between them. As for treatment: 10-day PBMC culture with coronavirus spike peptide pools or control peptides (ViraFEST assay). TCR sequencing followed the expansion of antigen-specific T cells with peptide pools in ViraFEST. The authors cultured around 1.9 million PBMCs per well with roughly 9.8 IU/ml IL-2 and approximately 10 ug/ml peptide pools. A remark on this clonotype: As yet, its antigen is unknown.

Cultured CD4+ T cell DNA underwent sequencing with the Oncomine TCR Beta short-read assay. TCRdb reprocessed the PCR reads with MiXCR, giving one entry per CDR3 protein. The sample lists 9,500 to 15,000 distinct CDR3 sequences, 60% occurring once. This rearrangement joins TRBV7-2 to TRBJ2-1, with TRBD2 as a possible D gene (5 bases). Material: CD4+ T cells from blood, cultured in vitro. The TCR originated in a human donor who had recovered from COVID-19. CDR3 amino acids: CASSHGLNEQFF. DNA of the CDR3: TGTGCCAGCAGCCACGGACTGAATGAGCAGTTCTTC.